Below are 5 T cell receptor beta chains sequenced from a single sample in a study of shared clonotypes between healthy human individuals. Only in-frame clones appear in the TCRdb table, and some are missing; sequencing was by immunoSEQ multiplex PCR. The sample lists a few million clones; roughly 93% were seen once. Sequencing was carried out using naive CD4+ T cells from PBMCs. The subset is: CD45RA+ positively selected. The receptors derive from a man aged 18 to 29 in good health. Some clones in this sample may be carry-over from other donors' samples.

The chain is built from TRBV7-2 and TRBJ1-2; 10 bases are shared with TRBD1. Trimming removed 5 bases from V and 4 bases from J; junction bases left unmatched: 7. The CDR3 runs 15 residues. CDR1 and CDR2 from the germline V gene are SGHTA and FQGNSA. The CDR3 reads CASSPRQGASYGYTF. CDR3 in DNA: TGTGCCAGCAGCCCCCGACAGGGGGCAAGCTATGGCTACACCTTC.

The chain joins TRBV5-5 to TRBJ2-2, with D unresolved. Germline lookup yields CDR1 SGHKS and CDR2 YYEKEE (reference sequence). V lost 0 bases and J 0 bases, leaving 12 bases between the germline ends. CDR3 length: 17 residues. This chain's CDR3 is CASSLARDVANTGELFF. The CDR3 DNA follows: TGTGCCAGCAGCTTGGCCCGAGATGTCGCGAACACCGGGGAGCTGTTTTTT.

The chain combines TRBV9 with TRBJ1-2, with D tentatively TRBD1 (6 bases). This CDR3 comprises 17 residues. V lost 1 base and J 1 base, leaving 17 bases between the germline ends. Per germline, CDR1 SGDLS and CDR2 YYNGEE. CDR3 coding DNA: TGTGCCAGCAGCGTAACCGGAGGGGGGCCGCTTAACTATGGCTACACCTTC. It translates to CASSVTGGGPLNYGYTF.

This clone was seen more than once but under ten times. Additional DNA sequences in this sample encode the identical CDR3. V usage is TRBV6-5 and J usage is TRBJ1-1; 10 nucleotides match TRBD1. The CDR3 extends over 13 amino acids. J was trimmed by 4 bases and V by 5 bases; bases with no gene match: 1. CDR1 and CDR2 from the germline V gene are MNHEY and SVGAGI. CDR3 in DNA: TGTGCCAGCAGTAGGGACAGGGGCACTGAAGCTTTCTTT. As protein: CASSRDRGTEAFF.

This sequence joins TRBV7-9 and TRBJ2-1, with D possibly called TRBD1 or TRBD2 (5 bases each). The germline gives CDR1 SEHNR, CDR2 FQNEAQ (reference sequence). This CDR3 spans 17 amino acids. Trimming cost V 5 bases and J 5 bases, with 22 bases left between them. CDR3 sequence reads: CASSPGTGREGHNEQFF. The CDR3 DNA is TGTGCCAGCAGCCCCGGGACGGGACGTGAAGGGCACAATGAGCAGTTCTTC.